These 11 T cell receptor beta chains were all obtained from the same sample, sequenced in a study of blood T cell repertoires in COVID-19. Generated by immunoSEQ multiplex PCR, the TCRdb table keeps only in-frame clones and is missing some. The sample shows 190,000 or so clones, approximately 86% of them seen only once. Material: PBMCs or T cells enriched from blood (not recorded which). Receptors originate from a woman in her thirties who had been exposed to COVID-19.

This clone has only one observation. This chain links TRBV15 with TRBJ1-5; a weak D match, TRBD1 (6 bases). Trimming left V 5 bases short and J 7 bases short, with 18 bases between. Germline CDR1 is LNHNV and CDR2 is YYDKDF (reference sequence). The CDR3 is 15 amino acids. The CDR3 sequence is CATSYVGGAGQPQHF. CDR3 sequence (DNA): TGTGCCACCAGCTACGTGGGGGGGGCTGGGCAGCCCCAGCATTTT.

The chain joins TRBV10-3 to TRBJ2-1; no definite D call. The CDR3 length is 19 residues. Germline V CDR1 and CDR2: ENHRY, SYGVKD. V lost 4 bases to trimming and J lost 0 bases, with 22 bases between them. The CDR3 DNA follows: TGTGCCATCAGTGCTGATGGCTGGCCTAGAATAAGCTCCTACAATGAGCAGTTCTTC. This encodes CAISADGWPRISSYNEQFF.

The genes are TRBV7-2 and TRBJ2-7; 9 bases agree with TRBD1. V gave up 5 bases and J gave up 7 bases; unmatched junction bases: 6. The CDR3 is 13 amino acids. CDR1 and CDR2 (germline): SGHTA, FQGNSA. CDR3 amino acids: CASSKGQGREQYF. As DNA, the CDR3 is TGTGCCAGCAGCAAAGGACAGGGGAGGGAGCAGTACTTC.

The V gene is TRBV7-9, the J gene TRBJ2-1; TRBD2 agrees at 8 bases. J lost 8 bases, V lost 0 bases, and 9 bases had no gene match. The CDR3 is 16 amino acids. The germline V gene encodes CDR1 SEHNR and CDR2 FQNEAQ (reference sequence). The DNA for the CDR3 is TGTGCCAGCAGCTTAGCTGATCGGGGGGGCCGGTATGAGCAGTTCTTC. This encodes CASSLADRGGRYEQFF.

CDR3 loop: CASSLEGGQGAGNTEAFF. The CDR3 region has the DNA TGTGCCAGCAGCCTTGAAGGGGGACAGGGGGCCGGGAACACTGAAGCTTTCTTT. This sequence joins TRBV14 and TRBJ1-1, with TRBD1 identical over 12 bases. Germline V gene lookup returns CDR1 SGHDN and CDR2 FVKESK. V lost 4 bases to trimming and J lost 1 base; unmatched junction nucleotides: 10. CDR3 size: 18 residues.

The chain joins TRBV19 to TRBJ1-5; 7 bases are shared with TRBD1. The CDR3 is 15 amino acids. Germline V gene lookup returns CDR1 LNHDA and CDR2 SQIVND (reference sequence). J lost 6 bases, V lost 5 bases, and 10 bases had no gene match. The CDR3 loop is CASSSREGGGQPQHF. The DNA for the CDR3 is TGTGCCAGTAGTTCCCGGGAAGGGGGCGGTCAGCCCCAGCATTTT.

The chain is built from TRBV29-1 and TRBJ1-1; the D is unclear. The CDR3 covers 13 residues. Germline V gene lookup returns CDR1 SQVTM and CDR2 ANQGSEA. Trimming left V 6 bases short and J 3 bases short, with 14 bases between. The CDR3 is CSVPGNGDTEAFF. The DNA for the CDR3 is TGCAGCGTCCCGGGGAATGGGGACACTGAAGCTTTCTTT.

The chain joins TRBV4-1 to TRBJ1-4; D is possibly TRBD1 (5 bases). The germline V gene encodes CDR1 MGHRA and CDR2 YSYEKL. The V and J ends lost 5 bases and 0 bases respectively, with 13 bases between them. The CDR3 is 16 residues long. DNA for the CDR3: TGCGCCAGCAGCGAACAGCACAGGTCAACTAATGAAAAACTGTTTTTT. Its protein product is CASSEQHRSTNEKLFF.

The V gene is TRBV9, the J gene TRBJ2-1, with 8 bases identical to TRBD1. Germline CDR1 is SGDLS and CDR2 is YYNGEE. This CDR3 is 16 amino acids long. The ends lost 7 bases at V and 3 bases at J; junction bases unmatched: 12. The CDR3, as DNA: TGTGCCAGCTGCCCCCACGGACAGGGAGACTACAATGAGCAGTTCTTC. It codes for CASCPHGQGDYNEQFF.

The V gene is TRBV9, the J gene TRBJ2-7; TRBD2 might be the D (5 bases). V lost 2 bases and J 0 bases, leaving 12 bases between the germline ends. This CDR3 contains 15 residues. Germline V gives CDR1 SGDLS, CDR2 YYNGEE. CDR3 loop: CASSVTLDSSYEQYF. CDR3 bases: TGTGCCAGCAGCGTCACCCTGGACTCCTCCTACGAGCAGTACTTC.

This clone showed up just once. The same CDR3 also results from other DNA sequences found in this sample. The rearrangement joins TRBV2 to TRBJ2-7, with 7 bases lining up with TRBD1. This CDR3 contains 13 residues. With 5 bases clipped from V and 2 bases from J, the junction kept 3 bases outside the gene matches. The germline V gene has CDR1 SNHLY and CDR2 FYNNEI. The CDR3 region has the DNA TGTGCCAGCAGTCGGGACAGAGCCTACGAGCAGTACTTC. Translated, it gives CASSRDRAYEQYF.